These 20 T cell receptor beta chains came from one sample sequenced in a study of blood T cell repertoires in COVID-19. TCRdb keeps only in-frame clones here, not all; method: immunoSEQ multiplex PCR. Among 130,000 or so clones listed, around 78% were seen once. What was sequenced was peripheral blood. The source is a human donor in a cohort sampled during active COVID-19.

V usage is TRBV10-3 and J usage is TRBJ2-3; D unclear. The CDR3 has 11 residues. Germline lookup yields CDR1 ENHRY and CDR2 SYGVKD. Trimming removed 3 bases from V and 9 bases from J, with 7 bases in between. Here the CDR3 reads CAISDIETQYF. The CDR3 DNA sequence: TGTGCCATCAGTGACATCGAGACGCAGTATTTT.

This chain uses TRBV3-1 (or the pseudogene TRBV3-2) with TRBJ2-2; 13 bases map to TRBD2. With V trimmed by 4 bases and J by 2 bases, 7 bases remained unmatched. The CDR3 loop spans 18 amino acids. The germline V gene has CDR1 LGHDT and CDR2 YNNKEL (reference sequence). The CDR3 is CASSRRLAGGPNTGELFF. CDR3 bases: TGTGCCAGCAGCCGAAGACTAGCGGGGGGCCCAAACACCGGGGAGCTGTTTTTT.

The sample holds one count of this clone. This rearrangement joins TRBV20-1 to TRBJ2-2; possible D gene TRBD2, 6 bases. Germline assignment: CDR1 DFQATT and CDR2 SNEGSKA (reference sequence). This CDR3 spans 14 amino acids. V lost 3 bases and J lost 6, with 14 bases in between. The CDR3 spells CSASSSGGSGELFF. The CDR3 DNA reads TGCAGTGCTAGTAGTAGCGGCGGATCCGGGGAGCTGTTTTTT.

The chain is built from TRBV2 and TRBJ1-1; 7 bases align to TRBD1. In germline, CDR1 is SNHLY, CDR2 FYNNEI. Trimming cost V 1 base and J 1 base; bases outside gene matches: 3. CDR3 length equals 15 residues. The CDR3 reads CASSEEGTANTEAFF. CDR3 nucleotides: TGTGCCAGCAGTGAAGAGGGGACAGCGAACACTGAAGCTTTCTTT.

V usage is TRBV14 and J usage is TRBJ2-2; no clear D. The V gene's germline CDR1 is SGHDN and CDR2 FVKESK. Deletions cut 9 bases from V and 2 bases from J, with 10 bases between. The CDR3 is made up of 13 amino acids. The CDR3 here is CASMTTNTGELFF. The CDR3 DNA reads as TGTGCCAGTATGACAACAAACACCGGGGAGCTGTTTTTT. The complete variable domain, with remaining parts taken from reference TRBV14 and TRBJ2-2, reads EAGVTQFPSHSVIEKGQTVTLRCDPISGHDNLYWYRRVMGKEIKFLLHFVKESKQDESGMPNNRFLAERTGGTYSTLKVQPAELEDSGVYFCASMTTNTGELFFGEGSRLTVL.

The V and J genes are TRBV27 and TRBJ1-1, with 9 bases matching TRBD1. Trimming at V came to 3 bases and at J to 10 bases, leaving 9 bases not matched to a gene. The CDR3 consists of 14 residues. Germline assignment: CDR1 MNHEY and CDR2 SMNVEV (reference sequence). CDR3 bases: TGTGCCAGCAGTTTCCAACCGACAGGGGGTAGAGCTTTCTTT. This encodes CASSFQPTGGRAFF.

The V and J genes are TRBV7-6 and TRBJ2-3; 7 nucleotides match TRBD2. The CDR3 is 16 amino acids. The V gene's germline CDR1 is SGHVS and CDR2 FNYEAQ. The junction had 10 bases not matched to a gene; V was cut back by 5 bases and J by 2 bases. CDR3 amino acids: CASSPGGGAYTDTQYF. CDR3 coding DNA: TGTGCCAGCAGCCCGGGAGGCGGGGCTTACACAGATACGCAGTATTTT.

This chain links TRBV10-3 with TRBJ1-2; D perhaps matches TRBD1 (5 bases). There are 16 residues in the CDR3. CDR1 ENHRY and CDR2 SYGVKD come from the germline V gene. V was shortened by 8 bases and J by 1 base, with 20 bases between the two germline ends. CDR3 in amino acids: CAISLGRAVNNYGYTF. Here the CDR3 DNA reads TGTGCCATCTCCCTCGGCAGGGCGGTAAATAACTATGGCTACACCTTC.

The V and J genes are TRBV28 and TRBJ2-7; 9 bases fit TRBD1. Germline assignment: CDR1 MDHEN and CDR2 SYDVKM. The V gene end was trimmed by 6 bases and the J gene end by 7 bases; junction bases not matched to a gene: 13. The CDR3 spans 15 residues. The chain's CDR3 is CASSETGTGYGEQYF. DNA of the CDR3: TGTGCCAGCAGCGAAACCGGGACAGGGTATGGGGAGCAGTACTTC.

The chain joins TRBV19 to TRBJ2-3, with D tentatively TRBD1 (5 bases). The CDR3 sequence is 15 residues long. Germline loops: CDR1 LNHDA, CDR2 SQIVND (reference sequence). Between the trimmed V and J ends, which lost 3 bases and 0 bases, there was a span of 10 bases. CDR3: CASSMRQYSTDTQYF. As DNA, the CDR3 is TGTGCCAGTAGTATGAGACAGTATAGCACAGATACGCAGTATTTT.

This chain connects TRBV20-1 to TRBJ1-1, with unresolved D. Germline CDR1 DFQATT, CDR2 SNEGSKA (reference sequence). Between the trimmed V and J ends, which lost 8 bases and 0 bases, there was a span of 7 bases. The CDR3 is 11 amino acids. CDR3 nucleotide sequence: TGCAGTTCCGTTCTGAACACTGAAGCTTTCTTT. Residues: CSSVLNTEAFF.

This rearrangement joins TRBV28 to TRBJ2-1, with D hard to call. From germline, CDR1 is MDHEN and CDR2 SYDVKM. The CDR3 is 15 residues long. Trimming shortened V by 6 bases and J by 11 bases, and 23 bases separated the two germline ends. CDR3 amino acids: CASSTAPSPPSKQFF. The CDR3 nucleotides are TGTGCCAGCAGCACTGCTCCAAGCCCCCCGTCGAAGCAGTTCTTC.

This clone has only one observation. The CDR3 nucleotides are TGTGCCAGCAGCCAGGGGACTAGCGGCCAACCTGGGGGGGATACGCAGTATTTT. Translation: CASSQGTSGQPGGDTQYF. V gene TRBV4-2 combines with J gene TRBJ2-3; 11 bases fit TRBD2. This CDR3 spans 18 amino acids. Germline V lookup: CDR1 LGHNA, CDR2 YNFKEQ. The V and J ends lost 3 bases and 6 bases, in that order; junction bases with no gene match: 14.

This chain joins TRBV7-2 and TRBJ1-4; D remains ambiguous. The CDR3 has 12 amino acids. The V and J ends lost 5 bases and 7 bases respectively, with 8 bases between them. CDR1 and CDR2 (germline): SGHTA, FQGNSA. CDR3 residues: CASSPESEKLFF. The CDR3 coding sequence is TGTGCCAGCAGCCCGGAGAGTGAAAAACTGTTTTTT.

The rearrangement links TRBV18 to TRBJ2-5; D possibly corresponds to TRBD1 (5 bases). This CDR3 spans 14 amino acids. CDR1 is KGHSH, CDR2 LQKENI, per germline. Trimming took 2 bases from V and 6 from J, leaving 13 bases between them. The CDR3 is CASSPGQGQKTQYF. The CDR3, as DNA: TGTGCCAGCTCACCAGGGCAGGGTCAGAAGACCCAGTACTTC. Full variable domain (remainder filled in from reference TRBV18 and TRBJ2-5): NAGVMQNPRHLVRRRGQEARLRCSPMKGHSHVYWYRQLPEEGLKFMVYLQKENIIDESGMPKERFSAEFPKEGPSILRIQQVVRGDSAAYFCASSPGQGQKTQYFGPGTRLLVL.

CDR3 DNA: TGTGCCAGCAGCTTAGAGGCCCGGGTGGAAACTGAAGCTTTCTTT. Protein sequence: CASSLEARVETEAFF. The chain couples TRBV7-2 to TRBJ1-1, with D unclear. The CDR3 runs to 15 residues. Trimming pared 1 base from V and 5 bases from J, leaving 14 bases between. The germline CDR1 and CDR2 sequences are SGHTA and FQGNSA.

The gene calls are TRBV15 and TRBJ1-2, with D possibly TRBD1 on 5 matching bases. CDR3 length: 14 amino acids. The V end was cut by 0 bases, the J end by 7 bases, with 12 bases between. Germline CDR1 and CDR2: LNHNV and YYDKDF (reference sequence). The CDR3 nucleotides read TGTGCCACCAGCAGAGAACAGGCGTACTTTGGCTACACCTTC. The encoded protein is CATSREQAYFGYTF.

The J gene is TRBJ2-6, the V gene TRBV10-3, with 7 positions matching TRBD1. This CDR3 comprises 16 residues. The V and J ends lost 2 bases and 2 bases, in that order; junction bases with no gene match: 3. CDR1 is ENHRY, CDR2 SYGVKD, per germline. The CDR3 coding sequence is TGTGCCATCAGTGAGAAGGGGGCGGCTGGGGCCAACGTCCTGACTTTC. This gives the protein CAISEKGAAGANVLTF.

V and J are TRBV6-5 and TRBJ2-2; 9 bases are shared with TRBD1. The CDR3 totals 15 residues. V lost 6 bases to trimming and J lost 4 bases; unmatched junction nucleotides: 6. Germline CDR1 is MNHEY and CDR2 is SVGAGI. The CDR3 DNA sequence: TGTGCCAGCAGACCTCCGACAGGGGGCACCGGGGAGCTGTTTTTT. It is translated as CASRPPTGGTGELFF.

The chain recombines TRBV30 with TRBJ1-3; TRBD1 is a possible D gene (6 bases). V was clipped by 8 bases and J by 4 bases, with 21 bases between them. Per the germline V gene, CDR1 is GTSNPN and CDR2 is SVGIG (reference sequence). The CDR3 is made up of 15 amino acids. CDR3: CAGIRDTGTGNTIYF. The CDR3 region has the DNA TGTGCCGGCATTCGGGACACCGGGACGGGAAACACCATATATTTT.